This T cell receptor (beta chain) originates from a study of T cell repertoires and HLA-DP antigens. General study findings and limits: Antigen presentation used HeLa cells, with total CD4+ cells responding.

Only in-frame clones appear in the TCRdb table, and some are missing; sequencing was by immunoSEQ multiplex PCR. Of about 89,000 clones listed, roughly nine tenths are singletons. A remark on this clone: The antigen remains undetermined.

The sample consisted of CD4+ T cells from PBMCs. The source is a man between 50 and 59 years old in good health and CMV-seronegative.

The CDR3 nucleotides read TGTGCCAGCAGCCTCCTTTCGATGAACACTGAAGCTTTCTTT. Translation gives CASSLLSMNTEAFF. The genes are TRBV16 and TRBJ1-1; no definite D call. Per the germline V gene, CDR1 is KGHSY and CDR2 is FQNENV. The CDR3 runs 14 residues. V was shortened by 4 bases and J by 0 bases, with 9 bases between the two germline ends.